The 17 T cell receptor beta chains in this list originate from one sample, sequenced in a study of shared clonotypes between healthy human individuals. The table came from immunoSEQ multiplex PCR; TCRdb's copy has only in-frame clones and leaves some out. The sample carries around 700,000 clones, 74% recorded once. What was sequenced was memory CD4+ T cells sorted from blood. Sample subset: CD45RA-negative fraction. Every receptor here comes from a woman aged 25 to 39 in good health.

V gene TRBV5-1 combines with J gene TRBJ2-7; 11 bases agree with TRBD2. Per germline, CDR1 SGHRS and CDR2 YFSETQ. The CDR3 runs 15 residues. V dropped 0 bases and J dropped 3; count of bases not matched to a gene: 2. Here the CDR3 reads CASSLVLAGGYEQYF. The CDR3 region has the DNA TGCGCCAGCAGCTTGGTTCTAGCGGGGGGCTACGAGCAGTACTTC.

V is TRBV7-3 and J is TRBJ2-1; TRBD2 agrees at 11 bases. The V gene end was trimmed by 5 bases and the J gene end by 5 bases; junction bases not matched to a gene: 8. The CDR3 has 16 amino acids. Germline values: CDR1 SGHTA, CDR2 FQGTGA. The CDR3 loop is CASSRKGLAGNNEQFF. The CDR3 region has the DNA TGTGCCAGCAGCCGCAAAGGACTAGCGGGTAACAATGAGCAGTTCTTC.

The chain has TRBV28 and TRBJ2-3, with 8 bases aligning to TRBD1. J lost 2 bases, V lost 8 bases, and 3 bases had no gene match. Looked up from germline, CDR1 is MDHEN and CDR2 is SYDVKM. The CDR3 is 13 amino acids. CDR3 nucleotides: TGTGCCAGCGGGACAGGATCCACAGATACGCAGTATTTT. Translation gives CASGTGSTDTQYF. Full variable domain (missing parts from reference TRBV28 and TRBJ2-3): DVKVTQSSRYLVKRTGEKVFLECVQDMDHENMFWYRQDPGLGLRLIYFSYDVKMKEKGDIPEGYSVSREKKERFSLILESASTNQTSMYLCASGTGSTDTQYFGPGTRLTVL.

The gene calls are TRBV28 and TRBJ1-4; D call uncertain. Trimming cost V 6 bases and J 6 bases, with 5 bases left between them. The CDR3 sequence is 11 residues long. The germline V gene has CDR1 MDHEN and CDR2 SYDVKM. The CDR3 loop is CASRSYEKLFF. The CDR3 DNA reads TGTGCCAGCAGATCCTATGAAAAACTGTTTTTT.

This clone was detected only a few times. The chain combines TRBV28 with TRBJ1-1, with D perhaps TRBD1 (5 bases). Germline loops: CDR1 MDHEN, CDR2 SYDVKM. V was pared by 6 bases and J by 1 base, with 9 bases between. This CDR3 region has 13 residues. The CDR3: CASRWGGNTEAFF. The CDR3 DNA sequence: TGTGCCAGCAGATGGGGGGGGAACACTGAAGCTTTCTTT.

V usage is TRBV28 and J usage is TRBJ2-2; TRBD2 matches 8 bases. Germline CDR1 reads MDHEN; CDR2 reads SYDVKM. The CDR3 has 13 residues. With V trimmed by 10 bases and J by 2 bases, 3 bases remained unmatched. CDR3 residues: CAMREANTGELFF. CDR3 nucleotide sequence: TGTGCCATGCGGGAGGCAAACACCGGGGAGCTGTTTTTT.

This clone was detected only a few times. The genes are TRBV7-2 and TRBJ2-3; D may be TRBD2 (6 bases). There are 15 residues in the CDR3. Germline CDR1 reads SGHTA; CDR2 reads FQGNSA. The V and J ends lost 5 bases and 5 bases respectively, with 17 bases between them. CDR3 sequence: CASSPEWQAGDTQYF. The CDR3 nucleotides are TGTGCCAGCAGCCCGGAGTGGCAAGCGGGAGATACGCAGTATTTT.

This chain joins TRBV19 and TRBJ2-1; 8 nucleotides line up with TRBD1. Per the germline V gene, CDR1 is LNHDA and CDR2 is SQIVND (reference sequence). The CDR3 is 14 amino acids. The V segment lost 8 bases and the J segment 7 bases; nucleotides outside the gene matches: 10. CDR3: CASLDRGPQNEQFF. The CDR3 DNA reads TGTGCCAGTTTAGACAGGGGTCCGCAAAATGAGCAGTTCTTC.

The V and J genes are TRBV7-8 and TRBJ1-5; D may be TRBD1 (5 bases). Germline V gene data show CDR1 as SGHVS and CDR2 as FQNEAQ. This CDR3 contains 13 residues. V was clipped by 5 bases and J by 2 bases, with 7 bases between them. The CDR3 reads CASSRRGNQPQHF. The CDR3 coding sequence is TGTGCCAGCAGCCGCAGGGGCAATCAGCCCCAGCATTTT.

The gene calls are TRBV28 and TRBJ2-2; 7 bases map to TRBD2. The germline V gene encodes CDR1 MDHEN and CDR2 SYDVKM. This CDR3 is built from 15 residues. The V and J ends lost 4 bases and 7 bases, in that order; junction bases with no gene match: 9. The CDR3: CASSSPAGANGELFF. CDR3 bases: TGTGCCAGCAGTTCCCCTGCGGGAGCAAACGGGGAGCTGTTTTTT.

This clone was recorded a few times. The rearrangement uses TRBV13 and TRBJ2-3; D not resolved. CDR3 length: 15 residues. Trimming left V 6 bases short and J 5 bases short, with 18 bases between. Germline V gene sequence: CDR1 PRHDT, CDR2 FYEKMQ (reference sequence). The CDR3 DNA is TGTGCCAGCAGGCCACGAGGTCGGGCCGAAGATACGCAGTATTTT. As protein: CASRPRGRAEDTQYF.

The CDR3 DNA is TGTGCCAGCAGCTTAGGACAGGCTTACCAGCCCCAGCATTTT. It is translated as CASSLGQAYQPQHF. This rearrangement joins TRBV7-2 to TRBJ1-5; the D gene is possibly TRBD1 (6 bases). The CDR3 consists of 14 residues. CDR1 and CDR2 from the germline V gene are SGHTA and FQGNSA. V was pared by 1 base and J by 7 bases, with 11 bases between.

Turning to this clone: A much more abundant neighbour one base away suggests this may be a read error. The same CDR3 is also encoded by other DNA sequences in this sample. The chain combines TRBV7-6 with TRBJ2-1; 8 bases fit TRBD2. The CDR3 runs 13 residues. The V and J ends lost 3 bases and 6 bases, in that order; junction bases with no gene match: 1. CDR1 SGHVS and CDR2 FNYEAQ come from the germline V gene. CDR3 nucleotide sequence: TGTGCCAGCAGCTTGGGACTAGGCAATGAGCAGTTCTTC. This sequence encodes CASSLGLGNEQFF.

CDR3 in amino acids: CASSPSTGGAETQYF. The DNA of the CDR3 is TGCGCCAGCAGCCCGTCGACAGGGGGCGCCGAGACCCAGTACTTC. V and J are TRBV5-1 and TRBJ2-5, with 10 bases aligning to TRBD1. V shed 4 bases and J 5 bases; nucleotides not matched to a gene: 8. Germline assignment: CDR1 SGHRS and CDR2 YFSETQ. This CDR3 contains 15 residues.

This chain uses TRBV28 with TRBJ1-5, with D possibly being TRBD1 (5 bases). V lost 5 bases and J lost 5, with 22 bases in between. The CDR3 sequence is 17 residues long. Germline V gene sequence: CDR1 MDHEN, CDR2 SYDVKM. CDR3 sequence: CASSPTRGTLGYQPQHF. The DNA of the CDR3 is TGTGCCAGCAGTCCAACCCGGGGCACACTCGGTTATCAGCCCCAGCATTTT.

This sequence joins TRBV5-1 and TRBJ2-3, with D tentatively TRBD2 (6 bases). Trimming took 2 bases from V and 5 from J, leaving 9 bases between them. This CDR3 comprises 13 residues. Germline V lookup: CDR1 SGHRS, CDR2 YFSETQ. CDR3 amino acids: CASSFGGLDTQYF. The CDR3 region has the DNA TGCGCCAGCAGCTTCGGGGGTCTAGATACGCAGTATTTT.

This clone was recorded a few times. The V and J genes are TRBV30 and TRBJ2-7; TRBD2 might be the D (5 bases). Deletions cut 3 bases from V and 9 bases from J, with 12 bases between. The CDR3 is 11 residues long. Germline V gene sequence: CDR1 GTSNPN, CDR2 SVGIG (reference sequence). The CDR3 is CAWSRTGGQYF. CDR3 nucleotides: TGTGCCTGGAGCCGTACCGGAGGGCAGTACTTC.